This T cell receptor (beta chain) was found in a study of blood T cell repertoires in COVID-19. Germline V gives CDR1 SGDLS, CDR2 YYNGEE. With 4 bases removed from V and 0 bases from J, the gap between germline ends came to 16 bases. The CDR3 consists of 16 residues. Study processing details: Estimation of nucleated cell counts was performed using reference gene primer amplification. Here immunoSEQ multiplex PCR was the method, and the copy in TCRdb shows in-frame clones only, minus some. The DNA was the basis for D and trimming; V, J and clone size are from that table. The sample shows under 95,000 clones, more than 85% of them seen only once.

The rearrangement uses TRBV9 and TRBJ1-1; the D gene is possibly TRBD1 (6 bases). This TCR came from a man in his forties with acute or convalescent COVID-19. Input material: peripheral blood. CDR3 sequence (DNA): TGTGCCAGCAGCCGAGGGGGTTCTCTCATGAACACTGAAGCTTTCTTT. It specifies CASSRGGSLMNTEAFF. The whole variable domain, filled in from reference TRBV9 and TRBJ1-1, reads DSGVTQTPKHLITATGQRVTLRCSPRSGDLSVYWYQQSLDQGLQFLIQYYNGEERAKGNILERFSAQQFPDLHSELNLSSLELGDSALYFCASSRGGSLMNTEAFFGQGTRLTVV.